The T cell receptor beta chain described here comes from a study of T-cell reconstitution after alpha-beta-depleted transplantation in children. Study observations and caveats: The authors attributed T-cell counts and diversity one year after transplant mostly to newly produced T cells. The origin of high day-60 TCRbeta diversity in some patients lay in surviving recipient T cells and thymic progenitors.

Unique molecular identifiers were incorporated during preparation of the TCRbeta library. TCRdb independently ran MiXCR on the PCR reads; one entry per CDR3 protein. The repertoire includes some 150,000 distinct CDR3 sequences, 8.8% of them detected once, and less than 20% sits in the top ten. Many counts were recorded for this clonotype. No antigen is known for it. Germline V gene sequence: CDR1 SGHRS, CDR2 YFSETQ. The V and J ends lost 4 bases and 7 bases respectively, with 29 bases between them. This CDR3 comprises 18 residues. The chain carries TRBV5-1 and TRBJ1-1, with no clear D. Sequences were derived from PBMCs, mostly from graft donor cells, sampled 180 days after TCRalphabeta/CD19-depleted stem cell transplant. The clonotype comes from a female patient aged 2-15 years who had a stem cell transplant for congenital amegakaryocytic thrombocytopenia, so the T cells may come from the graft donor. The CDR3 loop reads CASSRVGLALLPKVEAFF. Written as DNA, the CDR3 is TGCGCCAGCAGCCGTGTGGGTTTGGCCCTTCTTCCCAAGGTTGAAGCTTTCTTT.